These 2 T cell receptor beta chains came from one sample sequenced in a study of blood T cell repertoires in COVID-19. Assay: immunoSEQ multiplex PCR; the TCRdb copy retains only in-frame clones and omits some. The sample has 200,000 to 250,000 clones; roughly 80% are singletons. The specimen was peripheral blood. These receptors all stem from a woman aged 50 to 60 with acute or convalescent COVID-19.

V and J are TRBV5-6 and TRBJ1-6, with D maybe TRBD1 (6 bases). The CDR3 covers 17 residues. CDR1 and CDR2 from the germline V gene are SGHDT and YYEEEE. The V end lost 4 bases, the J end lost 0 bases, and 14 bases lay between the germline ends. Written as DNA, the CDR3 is TGTGCCAGCAGCGGGCCCGGGACACCCTCCTATAATTCACCCCTCCACTTT. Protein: CASSGPGTPSYNSPLHF. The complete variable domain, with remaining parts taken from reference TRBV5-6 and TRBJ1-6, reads DAGVTQSPTHLIKTRGQQVTLRCSPKSGHDTVSWYQQALGQGPQFIFQYYEEEERQRGNFPDRFSGHQFPNYSSELNVNALLLGDSALYLCASSGPGTPSYNSPLHFGNGTRLTVT.

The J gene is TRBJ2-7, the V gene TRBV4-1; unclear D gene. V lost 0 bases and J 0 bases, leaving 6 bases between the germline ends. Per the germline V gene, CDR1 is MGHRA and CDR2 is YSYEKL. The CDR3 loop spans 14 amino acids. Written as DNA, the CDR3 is TGCGCCAGCAGCCAAGAAAGCCACTCCTACGAGCAGTACTTC. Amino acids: CASSQESHSYEQYF.